The next 2 T cell receptor beta chains were all read from a single sample in a study of blood T cell repertoires in COVID-19. Profiled with immunoSEQ multiplex PCR; TCRdb holds only in-frame clones, not every one. The table records 120,000 to 150,000 clones, 70% to 90% of them present only once. Specimen: peripheral blood. Receptors originate from a woman aged 55-70 years with acute or convalescent COVID-19.

J is TRBJ1-3 and V is TRBV10-3; D not resolved. Germline V gene lookup returns CDR1 ENHRY and CDR2 SYGVKD. This CDR3 contains 15 residues. Trimming pared 7 bases from V and 2 bases from J, leaving 15 bases between. This CDR3 reads CAITSGGEAGNTIYF. CDR3 DNA sequence: TGTGCCATCACTTCGGGAGGAGAGGCTGGAAACACCATATATTTT.

The chain employs TRBV28 and TRBJ1-1; D not certain. The CDR3 extends over 16 amino acids. The germline V gene has CDR1 MDHEN and CDR2 SYDVKM. Trimming cost V 5 bases and J 0 bases, with 16 bases left between them. The CDR3 protein is CASSHLREGMNTEAFF. The CDR3 region has the DNA TGTGCCAGCAGTCACTTGAGGGAAGGAATGAACACTGAAGCTTTCTTT.